One and the same sample provided the 9 T cell receptor beta chains below, sequenced in a study of PD-1 blockade in classical Hodgkin lymphoma. Only in-frame clones appear in the TCRdb table, and some are missing; sequencing was by immunoSEQ multiplex PCR. This table holds about 15,000 clones, over 80% found once. Autologous stem cell transplantation was followed by relapse in every patient, and brentuximab vedotin exposure varied. Sequencing was performed on peripheral blood mononuclear cells (PBMCs), taken at baseline. These receptors came from a human donor with classical Hodgkin lymphoma.

This chain connects TRBV7-2 to TRBJ2-5; D is tentatively TRBD1 or TRBD2 (5 bases each). V was trimmed by 2 bases and J by 5 bases, leaving 15 bases between them. From germline, CDR1 is SGHTA and CDR2 FQGNSA. The CDR3 has 15 amino acids. CDR3 protein: CASSLLGRERETQYF. In nucleotides, the CDR3 is TGTGCCAGCAGCTTATTGGGCAGGGAGAGGGAGACCCAGTACTTC.

J is TRBJ2-1 and V is TRBV29-1, with D tentatively TRBD1 or TRBD2 (6 bases each). Trimming took off 2 bases at V and 2 bases at J, with 13 bases between the two ends. CDR3 size: 15 residues. Per germline, CDR1 SQVTM and CDR2 ANQGSEA. The CDR3 loop reads CSVENRGRPYNEQFF. CDR3 sequence (DNA): TGCAGCGTTGAAAACCGGGGGCGGCCCTACAATGAGCAGTTCTTC.

The rearrangement uses TRBV10-3 and TRBJ1-6; D is uncertain. Germline CDR1 and CDR2: ENHRY and SYGVKD. The CDR3 consists of 15 residues. Between the trimmed V and J ends, which lost 6 bases and 0 bases, there was a span of 9 bases. The CDR3 sequence is CAISRGSSYNSPLHF. As DNA, the CDR3 is TGTGCCATCAGCCGAGGGAGCTCCTATAATTCACCCCTCCACTTT.

The chain employs TRBV5-1 and TRBJ1-4, with TRBD1 matching over 10 bases. Per germline, CDR1 SGHRS and CDR2 YFSETQ. This CDR3 is 18 amino acids long. With V trimmed by 0 bases and J by 0 bases, 5 bases remained unmatched. The CDR3 loop reads CASSLGQGAGATNEKLFF. CDR3 in DNA: TGCGCCAGCAGCTTGGGACAGGGGGCCGGCGCAACTAATGAAAAACTGTTTTTT.

This sequence joins TRBV6-1 and TRBJ1-2, with D perhaps TRBD1 (5 bases). CDR3 length: 14 amino acids. Germline V gene lookup returns CDR1 MNHNS and CDR2 SASEGT. V was clipped by 10 bases and J by 3 bases, with 18 bases between them. The CDR3 DNA reads as TGTGCCATTCGAAGCTCAGGGTGGGACTATGGCTACACCTTC. Protein sequence: CAIRSSGWDYGYTF.

The gene calls are TRBV28 and TRBJ2-3; no reliable D call. The CDR3 is 12 residues long. V was cut by 6 bases and J by 8 bases, with 12 bases left in between. Germline V gives CDR1 MDHEN, CDR2 SYDVKM. DNA of the CDR3: TGTGCCAGCAGGAACCCCGCAGGTACGCAGTATTTT. This sequence encodes CASRNPAGTQYF.

V and J are TRBV2 and TRBJ1-5; the D gene is possibly TRBD1 (5 bases). Deletions cut 6 bases from V and 0 bases from J, with 9 bases between. Looked up from germline, CDR1 is SNHLY and CDR2 is FYNNEI. The CDR3 runs 14 residues. As DNA, the CDR3 is TGTGCCAGCAGGCCCGGGACTAGCAATCAGCCCCAGCATTTT. Protein product: CASRPGTSNQPQHF.

The V gene is TRBV28, the J gene TRBJ1-2, with D possibly TRBD1 on 5 matching bases. The CDR3 loop spans 15 amino acids. The germline V gene encodes CDR1 MDHEN and CDR2 SYDVKM. Trimming left V 5 bases short and J 0 bases short, with 13 bases between. CDR3 region: CASSLDRHSNYGYTF. Here the CDR3 DNA reads TGTGCCAGCAGTCTCGACAGACACTCTAACTATGGCTACACCTTC.

This clone was observed a single time. The chain has TRBV4-3 and TRBJ2-3; 7 positions match TRBD2. CDR1 and CDR2 (germline): LGHNA, YSLEER. The junction had 7 bases not matched to a gene; V was cut back by 0 bases and J by 1 base. The CDR3 loop spans 17 amino acids. CDR3 protein: CASSQDVRGEGTDTQYF. The CDR3 nucleotides read TGCGCCAGCAGCCAAGACGTACGGGGGGAGGGCACAGATACGCAGTATTTT.